The present T cell receptor (beta chain) was sequenced within a study of control samples from healthy donors and cancer patients. Data came from immunoSEQ multiplex PCR; TCRdb stores just in-frame clones and leaves some out. The profile shows roughly 170,000 clones, just over 90% of them singletons. The V end lost 0 bases, the J end lost 6 bases, and 9 bases lay between the germline ends. Per the germline V gene, CDR1 is SGHAT and CDR2 is FQNNGV. The CDR3 contains 14 residues. Sequencing was carried out using blood. The chain joins TRBV11-2 to TRBJ1-5; D gene unclear. This TCR was sampled from a woman aged 55-70 years in good health. For the CDR3, the DNA is TGTGCCAGCAGCTTAGATAGAGGGTCTCAGCCCCAGCATTTT. It codes for CASSLDRGSQPQHF.